The TCR beta chain described here comes from a study of T cells expressing NK-cell markers. As for the study in general: Sorted CD3+CD56-NKG2C+, CD3+CD56+NKG2C- and CD3+CD56+NKG2C+ T cells were the source of the TCR beta repertoires.

The TCR beta cDNA came from 5'RACE template switching with UMIs. TCRdb reworked the 5' RACE reads into one entry per CDR3 protein, no DNA. The ten top clones account for approximately 17%, within a sample of roughly 180,000 distinct CDR3 sequences. Points on this clonotype: As yet, its antigen is unknown.

This CDR3 has 15 amino acids. Germline assignment: CDR1 SGHTA and CDR2 FQGNSA. General observations from the study: HCMV specificity of the expanded NKG2C+ T cell clones stayed unclear. These clonotypes also led the CD3+CD56-NKG2C+ fraction in four donors.

The sequenced material came from blood T cells: a sorted CD56 or NKG2C T cell subset, CD4+ or CD8+ T cells, or bulk PBMC T cells (not recorded which). V and J are TRBV7-2 and TRBJ1-4. This sequence was found in a woman between 18 and 75 years old in good health. The chain's CDR3 is CASSLGRELWEKLFF. The entire variable domain, with the rest obtained from reference TRBV7-2 and TRBJ1-4, is as follows: GAGVSQSPSNKVTEKGKDVELRCDPISGHTALYWYRQSLGQGLEFLIYFQGNSAPDKSGLPSDRFSAERTGGSVSTLTIQRTQQEDSAVYLCASSLGRELWEKLFFGSGTQLSVL.